These 17 T cell receptor beta chains were all obtained from the same sample, sequenced in a study of shared clonotypes between healthy human individuals. Clones were sequenced by immunoSEQ multiplex PCR, and TCRdb holds only the in-frame ones, with some missing. The profile shows 2 million to 2.5 million clones, approximately 95% of them singletons. What was sequenced was naive CD4+ T cells from PBMCs. The subset was: CD45RA+ positively selected. These TCRs come from a man aged 18 to 29 in good health. Some clones in this sample may be carry-over from other donors' samples.

This clone came up once. The V gene is TRBV7-3, the J gene TRBJ2-1; TRBD1 might be the D (6 bases). CDR3 length: 13 residues. The germline V and J ends were trimmed by 5 bases and 7 bases, with 12 bases remaining between them. Germline loops: CDR1 SGHTA, CDR2 FQGTGA. CDR3 protein: CASSPSRGNEQFF. CDR3 sequence (DNA): TGTGCCAGCAGCCCCTCGAGGGGGAATGAGCAGTTCTTC.

The CDR3 region has the DNA TGTGCCAGCTCACCACCCACGACAGGGGGCGCGGGCTACACCTTC. Translation gives CASSPPTTGGAGYTF. The V and J genes are TRBV18 and TRBJ1-2; TRBD1 agrees at 10 bases. The V gene end was trimmed by 0 bases and the J gene end by 8 bases; junction bases not matched to a gene: 6. The CDR3 contains 15 residues. Germline V gene lookup returns CDR1 KGHSH and CDR2 LQKENI.

The gene calls are TRBV2 and TRBJ1-5; D perhaps matches TRBD1 (6 bases). With 8 bases removed from V and 2 bases from J, the gap between germline ends came to 16 bases. Germline V CDR1 and CDR2: SNHLY, FYNNEI. This CDR3 region has 15 residues. CDR3 bases: TGTGCCAGCGCCCCCCAGGGGCTGGGCAATCAGCCCCAGCATTTT. This gives the protein CASAPQGLGNQPQHF.

The chain couples TRBV9 to TRBJ2-3; TRBD1 matches at 9 bases. The CDR3 extends over 24 amino acids. J was trimmed by 5 bases and V by 6 bases; bases with no gene match: 37. Germline V lookup: CDR1 SGDLS, CDR2 YYNGEE. CDR3 nucleotides: TGTGCCAGCAAGGACAGGGGCCCTACTATTTCGAGGGATAGGGGGGTGACGGTGTTAGATACGCAGTATTTT. Translated, it gives CASKDRGPTISRDRGVTVLDTQYF.

This clone turned up a few times. J is TRBJ1-3 and V is TRBV28; D gene uncertain. CDR1 is MDHEN and CDR2 is SYDVKM in the germline V gene. Trimming removed 5 bases at V and 10 bases at J, with 12 bases between. There are 12 residues in the CDR3. CDR3 in amino acids: CASSVLGGTIYF. DNA of the CDR3: TGTGCCAGCAGTGTCCTCGGCGGTACCATATATTTT.

V is TRBV5-1 and J is TRBJ2-5; D may match TRBD1 or TRBD2 (5 bases each). With 0 bases removed from V and 1 base from J, the gap between germline ends came to 10 bases. Germline V lookup: CDR1 SGHRS, CDR2 YFSETQ. The CDR3 is 15 residues long. The CDR3 loop is CASSLGDVLQETQYF. As DNA, the CDR3 is TGCGCCAGCAGCTTGGGGGACGTCCTCCAAGAGACCCAGTACTTC.

The chain uses TRBV11-2 and TRBJ1-2, with 7 bases fitting TRBD1. CDR1 and CDR2 (germline): SGHAT, FQNNGV. The J segment lost 8 bases and the V segment lost 2 bases, leaving 11 bases of the junction unmatched. The CDR3 consists of 15 residues. The DNA for the CDR3 is TGTGCCAGCAGCTTACAGGGGGGCCAGGTAGAGGGCTACACCTTC. Translated, it gives CASSLQGGQVEGYTF.

On this clone: At one end the junction does not follow the germline gene, possibly because of a read error. V gene TRBV6-5 combines with J gene TRBJ2-7; D may be TRBD1 (6 bases). The CDR3 is 14 amino acids. Germline V gives CDR1 MNHEY, CDR2 SVGAGI. The CDR3 reads CASSSRTASHEQYF. The DNA for the CDR3 is TGTGCCAGCAGTTCGCGGACAGCCTCCCACGAGCAGTACTTC.

V gene TRBV18 combines with J gene TRBJ2-1, with a possible D match to TRBD1 (7 bases). V lost 8 bases, J lost 3 bases, and 14 bases lay in between. Germline V lookup: CDR1 KGHSH, CDR2 LQKENI. The CDR3 is 14 amino acids. CDR3 bases: TGTGCCAGCGCGGCAGGGGGGAACTACAATGAGCAGTTCTTC. This codes for CASAAGGNYNEQFF. The whole variable domain, filled in from reference TRBV18 and TRBJ2-1, reads NAGVMQNPRHLVRRRGQEARLRCSPMKGHSHVYWYRQLPEEGLKFMVYLQKENIIDESGMPKERFSAEFPKEGPSILRIQQVVRGDSAAYFCASAAGGNYNEQFFGPGTRLTVL.

V gene TRBV10-3 combines with J gene TRBJ2-1; 8 bases are a match to TRBD2. The CDR3 contains 17 residues. Germline V gives CDR1 ENHRY, CDR2 SYGVKD. The V and J ends lost 10 bases and 0 bases, in that order; junction bases with no gene match: 14. The CDR3 sequence is CATYAGSREGSYNEQFF. CDR3 nucleotide sequence: TGTGCCACCTACGCGGGGAGTCGGGAGGGCTCCTACAATGAGCAGTTCTTC.

J is TRBJ1-5 and V is TRBV28; D gene unclear. Trimming took off 3 bases at V and 0 bases at J, with 12 bases between the two ends. The CDR3 has 16 residues. Looked up from germline, CDR1 is MDHEN and CDR2 is SYDVKM. The CDR3 here is CASSFRAGYSNQPQHF. As DNA, the CDR3 is TGTGCCAGCAGTTTTCGGGCAGGCTATAGCAATCAGCCCCAGCATTTT.

This rearrangement joins TRBV19 to TRBJ2-4; 13 bases line up with TRBD2. CDR1 and CDR2 (germline): LNHDA, SQIVND (reference sequence). V shed 4 bases, J shed 1 base, and the junction held 13 bases outside the gene matches. This CDR3 spans 20 amino acids. Written as DNA, the CDR3 is TGTGCCAGTAGTAACCACCGACTAGCGGGAGGCTCGGGGGCCAAAAACATTCAGTACTTC. This gives the protein CASSNHRLAGGSGAKNIQYF.

The chain's CDR3 is CASSPSTGLNEKLFF. The CDR3 nucleotides read TGCGCCAGCAGCCCCTCGACAGGCCTGAATGAAAAACTGTTTTTT. This chain joins TRBV5-1 and TRBJ1-4; a possible D gene is TRBD1 (6 bases). The CDR3 loop spans 15 amino acids. V gave up 4 bases and J gave up 5 bases, with 15 bases separating them. The germline gives CDR1 SGHRS, CDR2 YFSETQ.

This clone came up once. The chain couples TRBV15 to TRBJ2-7; 10 nucleotides agree with TRBD2. The CDR3 extends over 18 amino acids. V was clipped by 0 bases and J by 2 bases; unmatched bases: 10. The germline gives CDR1 LNHNV, CDR2 YYDKDF (reference sequence). The CDR3 is CATSRDKGLSGRAYEQYF. CDR3 DNA: TGTGCCACCAGCAGAGATAAGGGTTTGAGCGGGAGGGCCTACGAGCAGTACTTC.

V is TRBV6-6 and J is TRBJ1-2; tentative D call: TRBD1 (6 bases). CDR3 length: 15 amino acids. V was trimmed by 2 bases and J by 1 base, leaving 11 bases between them. Germline V gene data show CDR1 as MNHNY and CDR2 as SVGAGI (reference sequence). The CDR3 DNA is TGTGCCAGCAGTTACGGGTCAGGGGTTAACTATGGCTACACCTTC. Encoded protein: CASSYGSGVNYGYTF.

The chain recombines TRBV10-2 with TRBJ2-1; 10 bases fit TRBD2. Germline V lookup: CDR1 WSHSY, CDR2 SAAADI. The CDR3 covers 14 residues. V gave up 3 bases and J gave up 8 bases; unmatched junction bases: 4. CDR3 nucleotides: TGCGCCAGCAGTGAAGCGCTAGCGGGAGATGAGCAGTTCTTC. As protein: CASSEALAGDEQFF.

About this clone: The sample carries other DNA sequences with the same CDR3. J is TRBJ2-1 and V is TRBV5-1; no clear D gene. V dropped 0 bases and J dropped 5 bases, with 3 bases sitting between them. This CDR3 is 12 amino acids long. Looked up from germline, CDR1 is SGHRS and CDR2 is YFSETQ. The CDR3 here is CASSLEDNEQFF. As DNA, the CDR3 is TGCGCCAGCAGCTTGGAAGACAATGAGCAGTTCTTC.